The present TCR beta chain was sequenced within a study of shared clonotypes between healthy human individuals. Study-level points and caveats: Sampling involved blood alone; tissue repertoires likely differ. A handful of donors showed sharing of approximately 4.7% of naive CD4 clonotypes.

Each subset's genomic DNA was shared equally among a number of immunoSEQ plates. The data were produced by immunoSEQ multiplex PCR, yet TCRdb's version contains in-frame clones alone and is incomplete. The sample shows some 690,000 clones, roughly 91% of them seen only once. CCR7-negative CD45RA+ TemRA cells were combined with CD45RO+ cells to form CD8 memory. Germline CDR1 MNHEY, CDR2 SMNVEV (reference sequence). The CDR3 spans 15 residues. V lost 1 base and J 0 bases, leaving 9 bases between the germline ends. Concerning this clone: Antigen specificity is unknown.

This TCR derives from a man younger than 30 in good health. Some clones in this sample may be carry-over from other donors' samples. The chain combines TRBV27 with TRBJ1-1, with D perhaps TRBD1 (5 bases). What was sequenced was memory CD8+ T cells from PBMCs. As to subset: CD45RO+ cells pooled with CCR7-negative TemRA cells. The CDR3 region is CASSLLGGMNTEAFF. CDR3 sequence (DNA): TGTGCCAGCAGTTTATTGGGGGGGATGAACACTGAAGCTTTCTTT.